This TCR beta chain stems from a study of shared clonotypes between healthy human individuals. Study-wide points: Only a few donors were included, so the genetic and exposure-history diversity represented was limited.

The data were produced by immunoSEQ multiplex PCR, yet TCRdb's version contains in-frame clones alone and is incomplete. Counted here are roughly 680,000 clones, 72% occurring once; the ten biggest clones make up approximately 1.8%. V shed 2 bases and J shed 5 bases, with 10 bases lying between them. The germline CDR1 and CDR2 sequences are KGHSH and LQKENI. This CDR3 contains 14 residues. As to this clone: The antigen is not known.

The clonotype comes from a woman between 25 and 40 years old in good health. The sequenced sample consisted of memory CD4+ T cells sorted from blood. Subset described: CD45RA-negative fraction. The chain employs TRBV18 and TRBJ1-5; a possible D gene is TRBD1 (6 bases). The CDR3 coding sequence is TGTGCCAGCTCACCAGGGGGCGATTATCAGCCCCAGCATTTT. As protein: CASSPGGDYQPQHF.